This TCR beta chain is drawn from a study of T cell responses to AZD1222 COVID-19 vaccine. General study points: Just a handful of AZD1222 recipients tested seropositive at baseline.

Germline lookup yields CDR1 SGHRS and CDR2 YFSETQ. This CDR3 contains 15 residues. Clones were read by immunoSEQ multiplex PCR, and TCRdb kept only the in-frame ones, dropping some. This sample has 100,000 to 150,000 clones, with approximately 86% found just once. As for this clone: Its antigen is still unknown. Relative to the germline gene, one junction end is altered; a read error may explain this.

The input for sequencing was peripheral blood, taken on day 0 of AZD1222 vaccination. The rearrangement links TRBV5-1 to TRBJ2-1, with TRBD1 identical over 7 bases. The TCR was taken from an adult in good health. The CDR3 is CAGSFYATGSHEQFF. CDR3 DNA: TGCGCCGGCAGCTTCTATGCGACAGGGTCCCATGAGCAGTTCTTC. The full variable domain, its missing parts supplied by reference TRBV5-1 and TRBJ2-1, is KAGVTQTPRYLIKTRGQQVTLSCSPISGHRSVSWYQQTPGQGLQFLFEYFSETQRNKGNFPGRFSGRQFSNSRSEMNVSTLELGDSALYLCAGSFYATGSHEQFFGPGTRLTVL.